A selection of T cell receptor beta chains follows, all from one sample in a study of blood T cell repertoires in COVID-19. Clones were sequenced by immunoSEQ multiplex PCR, and TCRdb holds only the in-frame ones, with some missing. The sample lists a few hundred thousand clones; 92% were seen once. The sequencing input was PBMCs or T cells enriched from blood (not recorded which). The receptor source for this set is a woman aged 30 to 39 who had recovered from COVID-19. CDR3s include the opening cysteine and the closing phenylalanine or tryptophan. A D gene is named only where the DNA matches it firmly. Part of the rows lack a size; the others show once, few, many or a class for expanded clones.

j_call v_call clone_size d_call cdr3_aa cdr3_nt
TRBJ2-2 TRBV5-4 . . CASSHRDSGSGELFF TGTGCCAGCAGCCACCGGGACTCAGGGTCCGGGGAGCTGTTTTTT
TRBJ1-5 TRBV7-3 . . CASSLKTGPYSNQPQHF TGTGCCAGCAGCTTAAAGACAGGACCTTATAGCAATCAGCCCCAGCATTTT
TRBJ1-1 TRBV7-2 . TRBD1 CASRQGVATEAFF TGTGCCAGCAGACAGGGGGTGGCCACTGAAGCTTTCTTT
TRBJ2-2 TRBV6-6 . . CASSSPVGGELFF TGTGCCAGCAGTTCCCCGGTCGGCGGGGAGCTGTTTTTT
TRBJ2-5 TRBV7-2 . TRBD2 CASSLGLAGGQTQYF TGTGCCAGCAGCTTAGGTCTAGCGGGAGGCCAGACCCAGTACTTC
TRBJ2-7 TRBV7-8 . TRBD2 CASSSGTSGFYEQYF TGTGCCAGCAGCTCCGGGACTAGCGGATTCTACGAGCAGTACTTC
TRBJ2-1 TRBV28 . TRBD2 CASTPFSGRGSEEQFF TGTGCCAGCACCCCCTTTAGCGGGAGGGGGTCAGAAGAGCAGTTCTTC
TRBJ2-2 TRBV4-3 . . CASSQVAGAGELFF TGCGCCAGCAGCCAAGTAGCTGGAGCCGGGGAGCTGTTTTTT
TRBJ1-2 TRBV19 . . CASSTTNYGYTF TGTGCCAGTAGCACAACTAACTATGGCTACACCTTC
TRBJ2-7 TRBV6-5 . . CASSPGSAYEQYF TGTGCCAGCAGTCCCGGGAGCGCCTACGAGCAGTACTTC
TRBJ2-2 TRBV6-2/TRBV6-3 . TRBD1 CASSRGQGDVDGELFF TGTGCCAGCAGCCGCGGACAGGGTGATGTCGACGGGGAGCTGTTTTTT
TRBJ2-3 TRBV19 . TRBD2 CASRRTSGRRDTQYF TGTGCCAGTAGGAGGACTAGCGGCCGCCGGGATACGCAGTATTTT
TRBJ1-3 TRBV5-4 . TRBD1 CASSSDRGRGNTIYF TGTGCCAGCAGCTCGGACAGGGGGCGAGGAAACACCATATATTTT
TRBJ1-1 TRBV6-5 . . CASRRALGSGTEAFF TGTGCCAGCAGGAGGGCTTTGGGGTCCGGCACTGAAGCTTTCTTT
TRBJ1-6 TRBV3-1/TRBV3-2 . TRBD1 CASSSGTGASPLHF TGTGCCAGCAGCTCCGGGACAGGGGCTTCACCCCTCCACTTT
TRBJ2-3 TRBV19 . . CASSIRLSQADTQYF TGTGCCAGTAGTATACGGCTGTCTCAGGCAGATACGCAGTATTTT
TRBJ1-2 TRBV3-1/TRBV3-2 . . CASSQSQGGGYTF TGTGCCAGCAGCCAGTCTCAGGGAGGTGGCTACACCTTC
TRBJ1-6 TRBV7-2 . . CASSLGGSHNSPLHF TGTGCCAGCAGCTTAGGAGGCAGCCATAATTCACCCCTCCACTTT
TRBJ2-3 TRBV18 . . CASSPRPGGTDTQYF TGTGCCAGCTCACCAAGGCCAGGGGGCACAGATACGCAGTATTTT
TRBJ1-4 TRBV28 . . CASSFVGREREKLFF TGTGCCAGCAGTTTTGTCGGCCGGGAGCGTGAAAAACTGTTTTTT
TRBJ2-1 TRBV11-3 . . CASSSSFGAAYNEQFF TGTGCCAGCAGCTCTTCGTTTGGGGCGGCATACAATGAGCAGTTCTTC
TRBJ2-2 TRBV15 . . CATSPSEGKDTGELFF TGTGCCACCAGCCCCTCGGAGGGGAAAGACACCGGGGAGCTGTTTTTT
TRBJ2-5 TRBV7-6 . TRBD2 CASSINQHSGGGTQYF TGTGCCAGCAGCATCAATCAACATTCTGGGGGGGGGACCCAGTACTTC
TRBJ2-2 TRBV7-9 few . CASSLVGGNTGELFF TGTGCCAGCAGCTTAGTCGGAGGGAACACCGGGGAGCTGTTTTTT
TRBJ1-1 TRBV21-1 . . CASRTGGAGAFF TGTGCCAGCAGGACAGGGGGCGCGGGTGCTTTCTTT
TRBJ1-2 TRBV9 once TRBD1 CASSARTGVGYTF TGTGCCAGCAGCGCCCGAACAGGGGTCGGCTACACCTTC
TRBJ2-7 TRBV28 . TRBD1 CASSLDRGAYEQYF TGTGCCAGCAGTTTAGACAGGGGAGCTTACGAGCAGTACTTC
TRBJ2-1 TRBV27 . . CASSPTGSDEQFF TGTGCCAGCAGCCCGACAGGTTCGGATGAGCAGTTCTTC
TRBJ1-1 TRBV19 . TRBD1 CASTPRDRGASTEAFF TGTGCCAGTACCCCACGGGACAGGGGAGCGAGCACTGAAGCTTTCTTT
TRBJ2-4 TRBV28 . TRBD1 CASRRQGAKNIQYF TGTGCCAGCAGAAGACAGGGAGCCAAAAACATTCAGTACTTC
TRBJ2-7 TRBV28 . . CASSFVNNLYEQYF TGTGCCAGCAGTTTTGTCAACAACCTCTACGAGCAGTACTTC
TRBJ2-5 TRBV12-3/TRBV12-4 . . CASRWGLETQYF TGTGCCAGCAGGTGGGGCCTGGAGACCCAGTACTTC
TRBJ2-7 TRBV6-1 . . CASSEGSRSYEQYF TGTGCCAGCAGTGAAGGATCCCGGAGCTACGAGCAGTACTTC
TRBJ1-5 TRBV19 . . CASSIQWALGNQPQHF TGTGCCAGTAGTATCCAATGGGCGTTGGGCAATCAGCCCCAGCATTTT
TRBJ2-5 TRBV11-3 . . CASSSVEEETQYF TGTGCCAGCAGCTCGGTTGAGGAAGAGACCCAGTACTTC
TRBJ1-1 TRBV19 . TRBD1 CASSTRQGLSTEAFF TGTGCCAGTAGTACGAGACAGGGATTGAGCACTGAAGCTTTCTTT
TRBJ1-2 TRBV5-6 . . CASSPPPGAYGYTF TGTGCCAGCAGCCCACCACCTGGGGCATATGGCTACACCTTC
TRBJ1-2 TRBV6-5 . TRBD1 CASSYSYGTGYGYTF TGTGCCAGCAGTTACTCATATGGGACAGGGTACGGCTACACCTTC
TRBJ2-7 TRBV6-5 . TRBD2 CASSYSLAGVDEQYF TGTGCCAGCAGTTACTCGCTGGCGGGAGTAGACGAGCAGTACTTC
TRBJ2-3 TRBV5-5 . . CASSFTVSTDTQYF TGTGCCAGCAGCTTTACTGTGAGCACAGATACGCAGTATTTT
TRBJ1-6 TRBV2 . . CASSDRSYNSPLHF TGTGCCAGCAGTGACAGGTCTTATAATTCACCCCTCCACTTT